These 11 T cell receptor beta chains came from one sample sequenced in a study of T cell clones after liver transplantation. Assay used: immunoSEQ multiplex PCR; TCRdb lists only in-frame clones, some missing. Of tens of thousands of clones in the sample, 80% to 95% were seen once. The source material was CD4+ T cells from blood, sampled approximately 26 months after liver transplant. These receptors came from a human patient who received a liver transplant. Some T cells here may be from the graft donor.

V and J are TRBV6-1 and TRBJ2-1; 9 bases align to TRBD2. Per the germline V gene, CDR1 is MNHNS and CDR2 is SASEGT. CDR3 length equals 15 residues. V shed 6 bases, J shed 2 bases, and the junction held 5 bases outside the gene matches. In DNA form, the CDR3 reads TGTGCCAGCAGGGTTAGCGGGAGACCCTACAATGAGCAGTTCTTC. Its protein is CASRVSGRPYNEQFF.

The chain couples TRBV19 to TRBJ2-3; 8 bases are a match to TRBD1. V was clipped by 1 base and J by 2 bases; unmatched bases: 11. CDR1 and CDR2 (germline): LNHDA, SQIVND (reference sequence). This CDR3 has 18 residues. The CDR3 reads CASSIGRVGTGHTDTQYF. Written as DNA, the CDR3 is TGTGCCAGTAGTATAGGCCGCGTCGGGACAGGACACACAGATACGCAGTATTTT.

The rearrangement uses TRBV7-9 and TRBJ1-4; 8 bases line up with TRBD1. The V segment lost 3 bases and the J segment 7 bases; nucleotides outside the gene matches: 7. Germline loops: CDR1 SEHNR, CDR2 FQNEAQ (reference sequence). This CDR3 contains 15 residues. CDR3 sequence (DNA): TGTGCCAGCAGCTTCCAGGGGGCTAGAGGTGAAAAACTGTTTTTT. Encoded protein: CASSFQGARGEKLFF.

The chain is built from TRBV2 and TRBJ1-5; a weak D match, TRBD1 (5 bases). This CDR3 contains 14 residues. Germline V gene sequence: CDR1 SNHLY, CDR2 FYNNEI. V lost 1 base to trimming and J lost 7 bases, with 11 bases between them. The DNA of the CDR3 is TGTGCCAGCAGTGAAGACGGGGCCGGGCAGCCCCAGCATTTT. It specifies CASSEDGAGQPQHF. Variable domain in full (rest from reference TRBV2 and TRBJ1-5): EPEVTQTPSHQVTQMGQEVILRCVPISNHLYFYWYRQILGQKVEFLVSFYNNEISEKSEIFDDQFSVERPDGSNFTLKIRSTKLEDSAMYFCASSEDGAGQPQHFGDGTRLSIL.

The chain links TRBV29-1 to TRBJ1-1; D possibly corresponds to TRBD1 (6 bases). The CDR3 sequence is 13 residues long. Looked up from germline, CDR1 is SQVTM and CDR2 is ANQGSEA. Deletions cut 1 base from V and 7 bases from J, with 13 bases between. CDR3 in amino acids: CSVEGGRKYEAFF. CDR3 nucleotide sequence: TGCAGCGTTGAAGGGGGGCGGAAGTATGAAGCTTTCTTT.

The V and J genes are TRBV9 and TRBJ1-3; D gene uncertain. Germline CDR1 is SGDLS and CDR2 is YYNGEE. The length of the CDR3 is 17 residues. Trimming took 0 bases from V and 0 from J, leaving 13 bases between them. The CDR3 reads CASSVALPAYSGNTIYF. As DNA, the CDR3 is TGTGCCAGCAGCGTAGCTTTACCGGCATACTCTGGAAACACCATATATTTT.

The CDR3, as DNA: TGCGCCAGCAGCCAACCGACTAGCGGGAGCACCTACGAGCAGTACTTC. Amino acid sequence: CASSQPTSGSTYEQYF. The V call is TRBV4-1, the J call TRBJ2-7, with TRBD2 identical over 12 bases. The CDR3 length is 16 residues. Germline CDR1 and CDR2: MGHRA and YSYEKL. J gave up 2 bases and V 2 bases, and 4 bases lay outside the gene matches.

J is TRBJ2-5 and V is TRBV7-3; D is possibly TRBD2 (6 bases). The germline V gene encodes CDR1 SGHTA and CDR2 FQGTGA. V gave up 3 bases and J gave up 9 bases, with 14 bases separating them. The CDR3 has 13 residues. CDR3 sequence reads: CASSFTSGEAQYF. The CDR3 DNA sequence: TGTGCCAGCAGCTTTACCTCCGGGGAGGCCCAGTACTTC.

V usage is TRBV2 and J usage is TRBJ2-3; no firm D call. Germline CDR1 is SNHLY and CDR2 is FYNNEI. The length of the CDR3 is 13 residues. V lost 4 bases and J lost 2, with 7 bases in between. For the CDR3, the DNA is TGTGCCAGCAGTGCCCGAACCACAGATACGCAGTATTTT. This codes for CASSARTTDTQYF.

The CDR3 coding sequence is TGTGCCAGCTCACCTTCACAGGGGGCCCCGAACACTGAAGCTTTCTTT. It codes for CASSPSQGAPNTEAFF. The chain carries TRBV18 and TRBJ1-1, with 9 nucleotides matching TRBD1. The length of the CDR3 is 16 residues. The germline CDR1 and CDR2 sequences are KGHSH and LQKENI. V dropped 3 bases and J dropped 1; count of bases not matched to a gene: 6. The whole variable domain, remainder taken from reference TRBV18 and TRBJ1-1, is NAGVMQNPRHLVRRRGQEARLRCSPMKGHSHVYWYRQLPEEGLKFMVYLQKENIIDESGMPKERFSAEFPKEGPSILRIQQVVRGDSAAYFCASSPSQGAPNTEAFFGQGTRLTVV.

Only one count was recorded for this clone. V usage is TRBV28 and J usage is TRBJ2-1; D is unclear. V dropped 2 bases and J dropped 10 bases, with 9 bases sitting between them. Per germline, CDR1 MDHEN and CDR2 SYDVKM. There are 12 residues in the CDR3. For the CDR3, the DNA is TGTGCCAGCAGTTTACGGGTCGGGGAGCAGTTCTTC. The encoded protein is CASSLRVGEQFF. The full variable domain, rest sourced from reference TRBV28 and TRBJ2-1, is DVKVTQSSRYLVKRTGEKVFLECVQDMDHENMFWYRQDPGLGLRLIYFSYDVKMKEKGDIPEGYSVSREKKERFSLILESASTNQTSMYLCASSLRVGEQFFGPGTRLTVL.